The entry below describes one TCR beta chain. This specimen comes from a study of blood T cell repertoires in COVID-19. Turning to the study itself: The cDNA or gDNA used as material had been derived from T cells, B-cell-depleted T cells, or PBMCs.

Produced via immunoSEQ multiplex PCR; TCRdb's table is partial and in-frame only. The repertoire has a few hundred thousand clones, 80% to 90% of them found once; the top ten carry 3.5% to 4%. Enrollees, about 18 to 90 years old, lived in 24 US areas. Participants were placed into cohorts based on the clinical history they reported. The sequencing sample was made of PBMCs or T cells enriched from blood (not recorded which). This sequence originates from a middle-aged woman with acute COVID-19.

The CDR3 region has the DNA TGTGCCAGTAGTATTAGCCGGGGAGGGGGAGAGACCCAGTACTTC. The encoded protein is CASSISRGGGETQYF. The chain has TRBV19 and TRBJ2-5; D is perhaps TRBD2 (7 bases). The CDR3 loop spans 15 amino acids. Germline CDR1 reads LNHDA; CDR2 reads SQIVND (reference sequence). V gave up 3 bases and J gave up 4 bases, with 15 bases separating them.